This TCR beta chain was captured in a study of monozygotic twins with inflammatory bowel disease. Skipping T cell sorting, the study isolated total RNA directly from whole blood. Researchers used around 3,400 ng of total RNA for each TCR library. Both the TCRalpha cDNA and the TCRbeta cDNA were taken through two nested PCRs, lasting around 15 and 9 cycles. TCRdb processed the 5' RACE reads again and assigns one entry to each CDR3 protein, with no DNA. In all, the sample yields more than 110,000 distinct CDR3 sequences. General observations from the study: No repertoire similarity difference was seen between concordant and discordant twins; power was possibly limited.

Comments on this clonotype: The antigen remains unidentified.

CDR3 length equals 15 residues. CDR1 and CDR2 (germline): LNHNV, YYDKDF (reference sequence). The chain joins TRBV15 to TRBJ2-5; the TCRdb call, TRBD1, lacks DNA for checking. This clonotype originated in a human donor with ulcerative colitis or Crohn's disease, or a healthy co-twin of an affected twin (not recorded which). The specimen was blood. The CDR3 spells CATSRVGGVQETQYF.